This TCR beta chain was identified in a study of tissue T cells after allogeneic stem cell transplantation. Overall study context: Pathologist review favored tissue samples showing histologically apparent lymphocytes.

To note about this clone: Its antigen remains unknown.

Enrolled prospectively were adult allogeneic hematopoietic cell transplant recipients whose graft-versus-host disease was steroid-refractory. Autopsy tissues included GI tract, liver, skin and lymphoid organs. Profiled with immunoSEQ multiplex PCR; TCRdb holds only in-frame clones, not every one. Of about 4,000 clones in the sample, over 75% were seen once. Trimming removed 5 bases at V and 2 bases at J, with 12 bases between. Germline-derived CDR1 and CDR2 are SGHVS and FQNEAQ. The CDR3 length is 14 residues. General study findings and limits: Anatomically similar tissues had similar TCR repertoires within each patient.

The genes are TRBV7-8 and TRBJ1-1; no firm D call. This material consisted of esophageal tissue, taken at autopsy. This sequence originates from a male patient over 55 with steroid-refractory graft-versus-host disease after an allogeneic stem cell transplant. Some T cells may be the graft donor's. The CDR3 region has the DNA TGTGCCAGCAGCCTATATGGGGAAAACACTGAAGCTTTCTTT. Its translation is CASSLYGENTEAFF.